Reported below is one T cell receptor beta chain. CDR3 length: 13 residues. Germline V lookup: CDR1 SNHLY, CDR2 FYNNEI. The ends lost 8 bases at V and 5 bases at J; junction bases unmatched: 8. This sample is part of a study of blood T cell repertoires in COVID-19. Study in general: PBMCs, B-cell-depleted T cells, or T cells were the source of the cDNA or gDNA that made up the material.

The assay was immunoSEQ multiplex PCR, and TCRdb's table has in-frame clones only and misses some. The data show around 210,000 clones, about 80% seen once. V and J are TRBV2 and TRBJ2-5; the match to TRBD1 covers 7 bases. The sequenced material came from peripheral blood. This TCR derives from a woman older than 75 with COVID-19, enrolled during active disease. CDR3 nucleotide sequence: TGTGCCAGCGACTACAGGGGCGGGGAGACCCAGTACTTC. This encodes CASDYRGGETQYF. Drawing the rest from reference TRBV2 and TRBJ2-5, the complete variable domain is EPEVTQTPSHQVTQMGQEVILRCVPISNHLYFYWYRQILGQKVEFLVSFYNNEISEKSEIFDDQFSVERPDGSNFTLKIRSTKLEDSAMYFCASDYRGGETQYFGPGTRLLVL.